This T cell receptor (beta chain) originates from a study of blood T cell repertoires in COVID-19. About the study: Whether acute or convalescent, the COVID-19 samples came from the United States, Italy and Spain. The analysed material was cDNA or gDNA that came from T cells, B-cell-depleted T cells, or PBMCs.

CDR3 length equals 16 residues. Trimming stripped 4 bases from V and 3 bases from J, with 13 bases between. Germline V gene sequence: CDR1 LNHDA, CDR2 SQIVND (reference sequence). TCRdb's copy holds only in-frame clones and misses some; the assay was immunoSEQ multiplex PCR. The table includes 200,000 to 250,000 clones, approximately 87% detected once. The V gene is TRBV19, the J gene TRBJ2-6; possibly TRBD1 for D (5 bases). This TCR was sampled from a woman aged 50 to 65 with acute or convalescent COVID-19. Input material: peripheral blood. The CDR3 here is CASSNLGVYGANVLTF. The CDR3 bases are TGTGCCAGTAGTAATCTAGGGGTTTATGGGGCCAACGTCCTGACTTTC.